Following are 17 T cell receptor beta chains from one sample sequenced in a study of shared clonotypes between healthy human individuals. Terminally differentiated effector memory CD45RA+ cells were left out of the naive CD8 fraction, which was CD45RO-negative and positively selected for CCR7. Produced via immunoSEQ multiplex PCR; TCRdb's table is partial and in-frame only. This sample has around 640,000 clones; 90% to 97% occur once, and the top ten carry about 0.11%. Sequencing was performed on naive CD8+ T cells sorted from blood. Every receptor here comes from a woman younger than 45 in good health.

This sequence joins TRBV27 and TRBJ1-6; D not certain. The V and J ends lost 0 bases and 3 bases respectively, with 9 bases between them. In germline, CDR1 is MNHEY, CDR2 SMNVEV (reference sequence). This CDR3 region has 16 residues. The CDR3 DNA follows: TGTGCCAGCAGTTTATCACCCGGGGTCTATAATTCACCCCTCCACTTT. Protein sequence: CASSLSPGVYNSPLHF.

The J gene is TRBJ2-7, the V gene TRBV7-9; perhaps TRBD2 as D (6 bases). V lost 5 bases and J 4 bases, leaving 15 bases between the germline ends. Germline lookup yields CDR1 SEHNR and CDR2 FQNEAQ (reference sequence). The CDR3 covers 14 residues. The CDR3, as DNA: TGTGCCAGCAGCGGAGGGGCCCAACCTTACGAGCAGTACTTC. Translating it yields CASSGGAQPYEQYF.

This rearrangement joins TRBV7-9 to TRBJ2-6; D is unclear. The CDR3 is made up of 14 amino acids. CDR1 and CDR2 (germline): SEHNR, FQNEAQ (reference sequence). Deletions cut 7 bases from V and 0 bases from J, with 7 bases between. This chain's CDR3 is CASTISSGANVLTF. In DNA, the CDR3 is TGTGCCAGCACTATTAGCTCTGGGGCCAACGTCCTGACTTTC.

The V and J genes are TRBV28 and TRBJ1-4; 9 bases match TRBD1. The CDR3 consists of 17 residues. Germline V gives CDR1 MDHEN, CDR2 SYDVKM. The J segment lost 8 bases and the V segment lost 5 bases, leaving 15 bases of the junction unmatched. The CDR3 sequence: CASSTTGTGFSWEKLFF. In DNA form, the CDR3 reads TGTGCCAGCAGTACCACCGGGACAGGGTTTAGTTGGGAAAAACTGTTTTTT.

The chain is built from TRBV4-1 and TRBJ1-1; D is unclear. The CDR3 is 15 amino acids. CDR1 and CDR2 (germline): MGHRA, YSYEKL. V was cut by 1 base and J by 1 base, with 10 bases left in between. CDR3 bases: TGCGCCAGCAGCCAAGTACAAAACCGGAACACTGAAGCTTTCTTT. As protein: CASSQVQNRNTEAFF.

The V call is TRBV19, the J call TRBJ2-1; TRBD2 might be the D (6 bases). The V gene lost 6 bases and the J gene lost 2 bases, with 11 bases spanning the gap. In germline, CDR1 is LNHDA, CDR2 SQIVND (reference sequence). This CDR3 has 14 residues. The CDR3 nucleotides read TGTGCCAGTAGCACGGGACTCACCTACAATGAGCAGTTCTTC. It specifies CASSTGLTYNEQFF.

This clone showed up just once. This chain links TRBV27 with TRBJ2-7, with D perhaps matching TRBD2 (7 bases). V was trimmed by 5 bases and J by 3 bases, leaving 11 bases between them. The germline CDR1 and CDR2 sequences are MNHEY and SMNVEV (reference sequence). This CDR3 contains 13 residues. The CDR3 protein is CASSGGGHYEQYF. CDR3 sequence (DNA): TGTGCCAGCAGTGGGGGGGGCCACTACGAGCAGTACTTC.

The V and J genes are TRBV9 and TRBJ2-3; TRBD2 is a possible D gene (6 bases). This CDR3 comprises 14 residues. Trimming stripped 3 bases from V and 4 bases from J, with 12 bases between. Per the germline V gene, CDR1 is SGDLS and CDR2 is YYNGEE. The CDR3 region is CASSGSGVADTQYF. The CDR3 DNA reads as TGTGCCAGCAGCGGGTCGGGAGTGGCAGATACGCAGTATTTT.

The chain employs TRBV27 and TRBJ2-7; D not certain. Per germline, CDR1 MNHEY and CDR2 SMNVEV (reference sequence). This CDR3 is built from 14 residues. The germline V and J ends were trimmed by 3 bases and 1 base, with 10 bases remaining between them. The CDR3 is CASSFGRKSYEQYF. CDR3 nucleotide sequence: TGTGCCAGCAGTTTTGGCAGAAAATCCTACGAGCAGTACTTC.

V and J are TRBV4-1 and TRBJ2-5; D could derive from TRBD1 or TRBD2 (6 bases each). This CDR3 has 15 residues. V was trimmed by 5 bases and J by 6 bases, leaving 19 bases between them. Germline loops: CDR1 MGHRA, CDR2 YSYEKL. CDR3 coding DNA: TGCGCCAGCAGCTCAGTGGAGTATGGGGGGCAGACCCAGTACTTC. Translating gives CASSSVEYGGQTQYF.

A remark on this clone: This CDR3 is missing its conserved last phenylalanine or tryptophan, likely due to a read error. No DNA is shown, since the ends of the CDR3 on it are uncertain; the CDR3 is the one TCRdb lists. The rearrangement joins TRBV4-1 to TRBJ2-7; the table gives TRBD1 as D, unverified against the DNA. The CDR3 adds up to 14 amino acids, both ends counted. Looked up from germline, CDR1 is MGHRA and CDR2 is YSYEKL. The CDR3 here is CASSQESPSRTIAY.

The V gene is TRBV29-1, the J gene TRBJ1-5; D not resolved. The germline V gene has CDR1 SQVTM and CDR2 ANQGSEA. The CDR3 is 15 amino acids. The V gene lost 5 bases and the J gene lost 2 bases, with 16 bases spanning the gap. CDR3 region: CSVIPGPDGNQPQHF. For the CDR3, the DNA is TGCAGCGTTATACCCGGGCCCGACGGCAATCAGCCCCAGCATTTT.

This chain uses TRBV9 with TRBJ2-1; 11 bases fit TRBD1. CDR1 and CDR2 (germline): SGDLS, YYNGEE. This CDR3 is built from 16 residues. Losses at the gene ends were 3 bases for V and 10 bases for J; bases not matched to a gene: 12. In nucleotides, the CDR3 is TGTGCCAGCAGCGCATGGGATGGGACAGGGGGTAGGGAGCAGTTCTTC. This sequence encodes CASSAWDGTGGREQFF.

For this clone: This CDR3 is also generated by other DNA sequences in the sample. The rearrangement links TRBV2 to TRBJ2-7; D might be TRBD1 (5 bases). This CDR3 is 14 amino acids long. Trimming took 1 base from V and 2 from J, leaving 9 bases between them. Per germline, CDR1 SNHLY and CDR2 FYNNEI. This CDR3 reads CASSEGTGTYEQYF. For the CDR3, the DNA is TGTGCCAGCAGTGAAGGTACAGGAACCTACGAGCAGTACTTC. Combining the CDR3 with reference TRBV2 and TRBJ2-7 gives the whole variable domain EPEVTQTPSHQVTQMGQEVILRCVPISNHLYFYWYRQILGQKVEFLVSFYNNEISEKSEIFDDQFSVERPDGSNFTLKIRSTKLEDSAMYFCASSEGTGTYEQYFGPGTRLTVT.

The CDR3 spells CSADGTLPLYNEQFF. The DNA of the CDR3 is TGCAGCGCCGATGGCACTCTACCGCTATACAATGAGCAGTTCTTC. The V gene is TRBV29-1, the J gene TRBJ2-1, with unresolved D. The length of the CDR3 is 15 residues. Germline CDR1 and CDR2: SQVTM and ANQGSEA. The germline V and J ends were trimmed by 7 bases and 4 bases, with 20 bases remaining between them.

The rearrangement uses TRBV15 and TRBJ2-1; D ambiguous. This CDR3 comprises 14 residues. The V gene lost 0 bases and the J gene lost 10 bases, with 13 bases spanning the gap. The germline V gene encodes CDR1 LNHNV and CDR2 YYDKDF (reference sequence). The CDR3 protein is CATSRDRFRPEQFF. CDR3 DNA: TGTGCCACCAGCAGAGATCGATTCCGGCCGGAGCAGTTCTTC.

The chain recombines TRBV27 with TRBJ2-2, with TRBD2 identical over 12 bases. The J segment lost 6 bases and the V segment lost 6 bases, leaving 8 bases of the junction unmatched. The CDR3 is 16 residues long. In germline, CDR1 is MNHEY, CDR2 SMNVEV (reference sequence). The CDR3: CASSTTSGRFAGELFF. CDR3 DNA: TGTGCCAGCAGCACGACTAGCGGGAGATTCGCCGGGGAGCTGTTTTTT.